This TCR beta chain was recovered during a study of CD8 T cells in ankylosing spondylitis. V lost 4 bases to trimming and J lost 4 bases; unmatched junction nucleotides: 9. Germline lookup yields CDR1 MGHRA and CDR2 YSYEKL. CDR3 length: 15 amino acids. TCRdb called the 5' RACE reads again in MiXCR, with one record for every CDR3 protein. The table has fewer than 350,000 distinct CDR3 sequences, 11% seen once. Sequencing input: blood, either unsorted or a sorted T cell fraction (not recorded which). This receptor was taken from a female donor with ankylosing spondylitis or in good health (not recorded which). The chain links TRBV4-1 to TRBJ2-7, with 8 bases that match TRBD1. CDR3 nucleotide sequence: TGCGCCAGCAGCCCCGACAGGGGCCTTCCTTACGAGCAGTACTTC. Protein: CASSPDRGLPYEQYF.